A selection of T cell receptor beta chains follows, all from one sample in a study of cytomegalovirus exposure and HLA in healthy donors. Measured with immunoSEQ multiplex PCR; TCRdb has only the in-frame clones, and not every one. The data hold about 160,000 clones, with about 80% observed a single time. Source material: PBMCs. Receptors were obtained from a man between 25 and 39 years old in good health and CMV-seronegative. Each CDR3 is given with its conserved first and last residue. Each record gives: D gene, V gene, clone size, J gene, CDR3 protein, CDR3 DNA. A D gene is named only where the DNA matches it firmly. Size is stated for part of the rows, as once, few or many counts, or as a class when the clone is expanded.

.	TRBV5-1	.	TRBJ2-5	CASSPSSTGETQYF	TGCGCCAGCAGCCCCTCATCGACCGGGGAGACCCAGTACTTC
.	TRBV5-5	.	TRBJ1-1	CASSPQPLEGNTEAFF	TGTGCCAGCAGCCCACAGCCACTCGAAGGGAACACTGAAGCTTTCTTT
.	TRBV6-1	once	TRBJ1-6	CASSEAGGSYNSPLHF	TGTGCCAGCAGTGAAGCCGGGGGCTCCTATAATTCACCCCTCCACTTT
.	TRBV15	.	TRBJ2-2	CATSRDGAPFGANTGELFF	TGTGCCACCAGCAGAGATGGGGCTCCCTTCGGCGCGAACACCGGGGAGCTGTTTTTT
TRBD1	TRBV9	.	TRBJ2-7	CASSGQGKSSYEQYF	TGTGCCAGCAGCGGACAGGGAAAAAGCTCCTACGAGCAGTACTTC
.	TRBV25-1	.	TRBJ1-1	CASAETGNTEAFF	TGTGCCAGCGCCGAGACAGGGAACACTGAAGCTTTCTTT
.	TRBV29-1	.	TRBJ1-1	CSVGLGGDTEAFF	TGCAGCGTTGGTCTGGGAGGGGACACTGAAGCTTTCTTT
TRBD1	TRBV18	.	TRBJ2-7	CASSPPDRGRGEQYF	TGTGCCAGCTCACCTCCCGACAGGGGCCGGGGCGAGCAGTACTTC
TRBD1	TRBV30	.	TRBJ1-1	CACIGQGQNTEAFF	TGTGCCTGCATAGGACAGGGCCAGAATACTGAAGCTTTCTTT
TRBD1	TRBV6-6	.	TRBJ1-5	CASSYGTGALGQPQHF	TGTGCCAGCAGTTACGGTACAGGGGCCCTCGGGCAGCCCCAGCATTTT
.	TRBV30	.	TRBJ1-2	CACHPRAFYGYTF	TGTGCCTGCCACCCCAGGGCCTTCTATGGCTACACCTTC
TRBD1	TRBV29-1	once	TRBJ2-4	CSVELGQGIKNIQYF	TGCAGCGTTGAACTGGGACAGGGGATTAAAAACATTCAGTACTTC
.	TRBV5-4	.	TRBJ1-2	CASSKDSYGYTF	TGTGCCAGCAGCAAGGACAGTTATGGCTACACCTTC
.	TRBV5-6	.	TRBJ2-5	CASSLEVSEQYF	TGTGCCAGCAGCTTGGAAGTGTCTGAGCAGTACTTC
.	TRBV29-1	.	TRBJ2-1	CSDFEKPANRDYNEQFF	TGCAGCGATTTTGAAAAGCCCGCCAACAGGGACTACAATGAGCAGTTCTTC
.	TRBV9	.	TRBJ2-7	CASSVGASYEQYF	TGTGCCAGCAGCGTAGGGGCTTCCTACGAGCAGTACTTC
.	TRBV9	once	TRBJ2-7	CASSPSGSSYEQYF	TGTGCCAGCAGCCCCTCCGGTAGCTCCTACGAGCAGTACTTC
.	TRBV7-9	.	TRBJ2-5	CASSLGSPTRETQYF	TGTGCCAGCAGCTTAGGGTCTCCAACTAGAGAGACCCAGTACTTC
.	TRBV5-1	.	TRBJ2-7	CASSYGLNEQYF	TGCGCCAGCAGCTACGGACTTAACGAGCAGTACTTC
TRBD2	TRBV5-1	.	TRBJ2-7	CASSRTSGSVHEQYF	TGCGCCAGCAGCAGGACTAGCGGGAGTGTCCACGAGCAGTACTTC
.	TRBV5-1	.	TRBJ1-4	CASSLVTGANEKLFF	TGCGCCAGCAGCTTGGTAACGGGGGCTAATGAAAAACTGTTTTTT
TRBD1	TRBV27	.	TRBJ1-2	CASRTGAISYTF	TGTGCCAGCAGGACAGGGGCGATCAGCTACACCTTC
.	TRBV14	few	TRBJ2-7	CASSLLGGDYEQYF	TGTGCCAGCAGCCTACTAGGGGGGGACTACGAGCAGTACTTC
.	TRBV10-3	.	TRBJ2-2	CAISPQGNTGELFF	TGTGCCATCAGCCCCCAGGGGAACACCGGGGAGCTGTTTTTT
TRBD2	TRBV19	.	TRBJ2-5	CASSIHSSGGFQETQYF	TGTGCCAGTAGTATCCATTCTAGCGGGGGCTTCCAAGAGACCCAGTACTTC
TRBD1	TRBV2	.	TRBJ2-7	CASKVRQGVGEQYF	TGTGCCAGCAAAGTTCGCCAGGGGGTAGGCGAGCAGTACTTC
.	TRBV7-6	.	TRBJ2-5	CASSLTDTSERLYQETQYF	TGTGCCAGCAGCCTTACAGACACTTCTGAGCGGCTGTACCAAGAGACCCAGTACTTC
TRBD1	TRBV14	.	TRBJ2-7	CASSRGQGISLFYEQYF	TGTGCCAGCAGCAGGGGACAGGGTATTTCTCTTTTCTACGAGCAGTACTTC
.	TRBV30	.	TRBJ1-2	CAWSVLGQNYGYTF	TGTGCCTGGAGTGTCCTCGGACAGAACTATGGCTACACCTTC
.	TRBV5-6	few	TRBJ2-2	CASRYRFGELFF	TGTGCCAGCAGATACAGGTTCGGGGAGCTGTTTTTT
TRBD1	TRBV6-1	few	TRBJ1-2	CASSEAGQGPGGNYGYTF	TGTGCCAGCAGTGAAGCTGGACAGGGACCGGGGGGTAACTATGGCTACACCTTC
TRBD2	TRBV29-1	.	TRBJ2-1	CSVLLGGRAYNEQFF	TGCAGCGTTCTCCTGGGCGGGAGGGCCTACAATGAGCAGTTCTTC